These 10 T cell receptor beta chains were all obtained from the same sample, sequenced in a study of OX40 agonist ivuxolimab in advanced cancers. TCRdb's copy holds only in-frame clones and misses some; the assay was immunoSEQ multiplex PCR. There are around 61,000 clones in the sample; approximately 88% occur only once, and approximately 2.4% lies in the top ten. The sequencing used CD4+ or CD8+ T cells sorted from blood, collected in a trial of the OX40 agonist ivuxolimab. The receptors were sampled from an adult with an advanced solid tumor such as melanoma, head and neck, liver or kidney cancer.

This clone appeared a single time. The genes are TRBV7-9 and TRBJ2-1, with 8 bases identical to TRBD2. The CDR3 has 16 amino acids. V was pared by 1 base and J by 9 bases, with 11 bases of the junction left unmatched. Looked up from germline, CDR1 is SEHNR and CDR2 is FQNEAQ (reference sequence). In DNA form, the CDR3 reads TGTGCCAGCAGCTTAGAGGGTCTAGCGGGTCTTGCTGAGCAGTTCTTC. Translated, it gives CASSLEGLAGLAEQFF.

The V call is TRBV21-1, the J call TRBJ2-3; the D segment call TRBD1 is taken from the table without a DNA check. TRBV21-1 represents a pseudogene. This CDR3 has 15 residues. CDR3 sequence: CASSKGGQGTDTQYF. CDR3 bases: TGTGCCAGCAGCAAAGGAGGACAGGGGACAGATACGCAGTATTTT.

This clone has only a few counts. The chain has TRBV5-1 and TRBJ2-7; 14 positions match TRBD2. Germline CDR1 is SGHRS and CDR2 is YFSETQ. This CDR3 is built from 17 residues. The V and J ends lost 2 bases and 1 base, in that order; junction bases with no gene match: 5. The DNA of the CDR3 is TGCGCCAGCAGCTTTGGACTAGCGGGAGGAACATCCTACGAGCAGTACTTC. Translating it yields CASSFGLAGGTSYEQYF.

The chain is built from TRBV6-4 and TRBJ2-7; 8 nucleotides match TRBD1. The CDR3 is made up of 17 amino acids. Germline V gene lookup returns CDR1 MRHNA and CDR2 SNTAGT. Germline trimming cut 2 bases from V and 2 bases from J; bases unmatched to any gene: 11. The CDR3, as DNA: TGTGCCAGCAGTGACCCCCACGGACAGGGCCAACCCTACGAGCAGTACTTC. Translated, it gives CASSDPHGQGQPYEQYF.

V gene TRBV2 combines with J gene TRBJ2-1; no definite D call. CDR3 length: 13 residues. Per germline, CDR1 SNHLY and CDR2 FYNNEI. Trimming removed 2 bases from V and 12 bases from J, with 14 bases in between. The DNA for the CDR3 is TGTGCCAGCAGTGAATGGCTGAATAGTTTGCAGTTCTTC. The encoded protein is CASSEWLNSLQFF.

The genes are TRBV11-3 and TRBJ2-1; no firm D call. Germline V gives CDR1 SGHNT, CDR2 YENEEA. Trimming cost V 1 base and J 7 bases, with 8 bases left between them. This CDR3 contains 13 residues. In nucleotides, the CDR3 is TGTGCCAGCAGCTTAGGTAGTCCTAATGAGCAGTTCTTC. Translated: CASSLGSPNEQFF.

J is TRBJ2-7 and V is TRBV30; the D gene is possibly TRBD2 (5 bases). This CDR3 region has 14 residues. The V gene's germline CDR1 is GTSNPN and CDR2 SVGIG (reference sequence). V was trimmed by 2 bases and J by 8 bases, leaving 19 bases between them. The CDR3 sequence: CAWSPPDWVCQQYF. The CDR3 DNA follows: TGTGCCTGGAGTCCCCCGGACTGGGTATGTCAGCAGTACTTC.

The chain employs TRBV11-3 and TRBJ1-2; D not certain. The CDR3 consists of 14 residues. Between the trimmed V and J ends, which lost 1 base and 5 bases, there was a span of 11 bases. Germline V gives CDR1 SGHNT, CDR2 YENEEA. CDR3 DNA sequence: TGTGCCAGCAGCTTAGCCGAGCCGATGTATGGCTACACCTTC. Its translation is CASSLAEPMYGYTF.

This sequence joins TRBV1 and TRBJ2-5. TRBV1 is annotated as a pseudogene. The CDR3 has 14 residues. This CDR3 is CTSSLLGRVKTQYF. CDR3 sequence (DNA): TGCACCAGCAGCCTGCTGGGGCGGGTAAAGACCCAGTACTTC.

This chain connects TRBV19 to TRBJ1-1; D is unresolved. The CDR3 is made up of 12 amino acids. The germline CDR1 and CDR2 sequences are LNHDA and SQIVND (reference sequence). Between the trimmed V and J ends, which lost 7 bases and 7 bases, there was a span of 13 bases. This chain's CDR3 is CASIRESDEAFF. Written as DNA, the CDR3 is TGTGCCAGTATTAGGGAGTCGGATGAAGCTTTCTTT.